These 25 T cell receptor beta chains came from one sample sequenced in a study of naive and memory T cell subsets. The beta constant-region primer was an equimolar mix of two oligonucleotides covering TRBC1 and TRBC2. MiXCR was run by TCRdb on the UMI-ligation and nested PCR reads, yielding one entry per CDR3 protein. The repertoire holds 100,000 or so distinct CDR3 sequences, with 5.5% to 8.5% as singletons. Material: central memory CD4+ T cells from blood. All receptors come from a human donor in good health.

This clonotype was detected a few times. The chain links TRBV12-3 or TRBV12-4 to TRBJ1-2; 9 bases fit TRBD1. The junction had 5 bases not matched to a gene; V was cut back by 6 bases and J by 3 bases. The CDR3 covers 14 residues. CDR3 coding DNA: TGTGCCAGCAGAGGGGACAGGGTATACTATGGCTACACCTTC. It translates to CASRGDRVYYGYTF.

This clonotype was recorded at least ten times. J is TRBJ2-7 and V is TRBV7-2; weak D call: TRBD2 (5 bases). CDR3 length: 13 residues. The germline V and J ends were trimmed by 1 base and 6 bases, with 10 bases remaining between them. CDR1 SGHTA and CDR2 FQGNSA come from the germline V gene. The CDR3 loop is CASSLGTALEQYF. The CDR3 DNA reads TGTGCCAGCAGCTTAGGGACTGCCCTCGAGCAGTACTTC.

This clonotype has at least ten counts. The chain links TRBV20-1 to TRBJ1-5; D call uncertain. Trimming shortened V by 6 bases and J by 5 bases, and 14 bases separated the two germline ends. The germline CDR1 and CDR2 sequences are DFQATT and SNEGSKA (reference sequence). This CDR3 region has 13 residues. The DNA for the CDR3 is TGCAGTGCCCCGAAAGGTGACGATCAGCCCCAGCATTTT. Its protein is CSAPKGDDQPQHF.

This clonotype showed up many times. This sequence joins TRBV18 and TRBJ1-1; possibly TRBD1 for D (5 bases). CDR3 length: 14 amino acids. V was trimmed by 6 bases and J by 6 bases, leaving 17 bases between them. Germline V lookup: CDR1 KGHSH, CDR2 LQKENI. The CDR3 DNA reads as TGTGCCAGCTCTCGGGACCCCTCATTTCCTGAAGCTTTCTTT. It translates to CASSRDPSFPEAFF.

This clonotype was picked up many times. The chain uses TRBV12-3 or TRBV12-4 and TRBJ1-2; D gene uncertain. The CDR3 contains 14 residues. V lost 7 bases and J lost 2, with 14 bases in between. CDR3 nucleotide sequence: TGTGCCAGCAATACCAACCATGAAAACTATGGCTACACCTTC. Its protein is CASNTNHENYGYTF.

This clonotype was seen ten or more times. The CDR3 nucleotides read TGTGCCTGGACTTCGGGACCCCTTAACGAGCAGTACTTC. Translating it yields CAWTSGPLNEQYF. The V and J genes are TRBV30 and TRBJ2-7; D possibly uses TRBD1 or TRBD2 (5 bases each). CDR3 length equals 13 residues. Germline CDR1 GTSNPN, CDR2 SVGIG (reference sequence). V was trimmed by 4 bases and J by 5 bases, leaving 15 bases between them.

This clonotype was counted at least ten times. The chain uses TRBV20-1 and TRBJ2-1; D possibly uses TRBD1 or TRBD2 (5 bases each). CDR3 size: 12 residues. Trimming took 5 bases from V and 8 from J, leaving 13 bases between them. From germline, CDR1 is DFQATT and CDR2 SNEGSKA (reference sequence). The CDR3 nucleotides are TGCAGTGCTCCTCCCGGGACCGATGAGCAGTTCTTC. This codes for CSAPPGTDEQFF.

This clonotype was seen repeatedly, ten times or more. CDR3 sequence: CASSPSDTQYF. The CDR3 DNA sequence: TGTGCCAGCTCACCTTCAGATACGCAGTATTTT. The chain joins TRBV18 to TRBJ2-3; D is undetermined. This CDR3 spans 11 amino acids. The V gene's germline CDR1 is KGHSH and CDR2 LQKENI. V lost 3 bases to trimming and J lost 4 bases, with 2 bases between them. Complete variable domain (other parts from reference TRBV18 and TRBJ2-3): NAGVMQNPRHLVRRRGQEARLRCSPMKGHSHVYWYRQLPEEGLKFMVYLQKENIIDESGMPKERFSAEFPKEGPSILRIQQVVRGDSAAYFCASSPSDTQYFGPGTRLTVL.

This clonotype was recorded a few times. This chain links TRBV9 with TRBJ2-1; D remains unclear. The CDR3 totals 12 residues. Trimming took 10 bases from V and 4 from J, leaving 12 bases between them. Germline V gene sequence: CDR1 SGDLS, CDR2 YYNGEE. CDR3 nucleotides: TGTGCCGTTACGGGTCATTACAATGAGCAGTTCTTC. Translation gives CAVTGHYNEQFF.

The chain uses TRBV7-6 and TRBJ2-1; the D gene is possibly TRBD1 (8 bases). V was shortened by 5 bases and J by 4 bases, with 18 bases between the two germline ends. CDR1 is SGHVS and CDR2 is FNYEAQ in the germline V gene. The CDR3 has 16 amino acids. CDR3 amino acids: CASSGRTGGAYNEQFF. The DNA for the CDR3 is TGTGCCAGCAGCGGCAGAACAGGGGGGGCATACAATGAGCAGTTCTTC.

The sample holds many counts of this clonotype. V is TRBV20-1 and J is TRBJ1-4; 7 bases agree with TRBD1. V lost 3 bases, J lost 10 bases, and 8 bases stayed unmatched. CDR3 length: 13 residues. CDR1 is DFQATT and CDR2 is SNEGSKA in the germline V gene (reference sequence). This chain's CDR3 is CSASDRAGGKLFF. CDR3 nucleotide sequence: TGCAGTGCTAGCGACAGGGCGGGCGGAAAACTGTTTTTT.

This clonotype was detected only a few times. This sequence joins TRBV4-3 and TRBJ2-1, with a tentative D call TRBD1 (6 bases). The CDR3 sequence is 14 residues long. The germline V gene encodes CDR1 LGHNA and CDR2 YSLEER. Deletions cut 1 base from V and 8 bases from J, with 12 bases between. In DNA, the CDR3 is TGCGCCAGCAGCCAAGGGACAGTAGGGTATGAGCAGTTCTTC. It codes for CASSQGTVGYEQFF.

This clonotype has at least ten counts. The chain combines TRBV18 with TRBJ1-1; D unclear. This CDR3 comprises 13 residues. Germline values: CDR1 KGHSH, CDR2 LQKENI. Trimming shortened V by 0 bases and J by 7 bases, and 9 bases separated the two germline ends. CDR3 DNA: TGTGCCAGCTCACCACCGGTCACGATTGAAGCTTTCTTT. Translated: CASSPPVTIEAFF. The full variable domain, in which reference TRBV18 and TRBJ1-1 provide the parts outside the CDR3, is NAGVMQNPRHLVRRRGQEARLRCSPMKGHSHVYWYRQLPEEGLKFMVYLQKENIIDESGMPKERFSAEFPKEGPSILRIQQVVRGDSAAYFCASSPPVTIEAFFGQGTRLTVV.

This clonotype occurred many times. The V call is TRBV4-2, the J call TRBJ1-5; D gene uncertain. This CDR3 spans 17 amino acids. Germline CDR1 and CDR2: LGHNA and YNFKEQ. V was clipped by 1 base and J by 0 bases, with 13 bases between them. CDR3 DNA: TGTGCCAGCAGCCAAGCTGGGAGACGGAATAGCAATCAGCCCCAGCATTTT. Encoded protein: CASSQAGRRNSNQPQHF.

This clonotype came up a few times. A junction boundary mismatches the germline segment, possibly from a read error. This chain joins TRBV28 and TRBJ2-4, with TRBD1 matching 8 bases. This CDR3 is 14 amino acids long. CDR1 and CDR2 from the germline V gene are MDHEN and SYDVKM. In nucleotides, the CDR3 is TGTGCCAGCAGCCAAAGGACAGGGAAAAGCATTCAGTACTTC. Translating gives CASSQRTGKSIQYF.

The table lists this clonotype with many counts. In nucleotides, the CDR3 is TGCGCCAGCAGGCACAGGGTAGGGGACTTCACTGAAGCTTTCTTT. This translates into CASRHRVGDFTEAFF. The chain uses TRBV5-1 and TRBJ1-1; TRBD1 is a possible D gene (6 bases). V was shortened by 5 bases and J by 4 bases, with 18 bases between the two germline ends. The CDR3 is made up of 15 amino acids. Germline V gene sequence: CDR1 SGHRS, CDR2 YFSETQ.

The V and J genes are TRBV5-1 and TRBJ1-4; 7 nucleotides match TRBD1. V dropped 6 bases and J dropped 6; count of bases not matched to a gene: 8. The CDR3 has 14 residues. From germline, CDR1 is SGHRS and CDR2 YFSETQ. The CDR3 sequence is CASTPTGTDEKLFF. CDR3 nucleotides: TGCGCCAGCACCCCGACAGGGACGGATGAAAAACTGTTTTTT.

This clonotype was counted a few times. The gene calls are TRBV3-1 and TRBJ2-2; 8 positions match TRBD1. The J segment lost 5 bases and the V segment lost 3 bases, leaving 5 bases of the junction unmatched. This CDR3 has 15 residues. Germline V gene data show CDR1 as LGHDT and CDR2 as YNNKEL (reference sequence). CDR3 amino acids: CASSHHDRGTGELFF. The DNA of the CDR3 is TGTGCCAGCAGCCACCATGACAGGGGTACCGGGGAGCTGTTTTTT.

This clonotype came up a few times. The rearrangement joins TRBV29-1 to TRBJ2-7; TRBD1 agrees at 7 bases. The CDR3 totals 11 residues. Looked up from germline, CDR1 is SQVTM and CDR2 is ANQGSEA. Trimming cost V 7 bases and J 7 bases; bases outside gene matches: 7. CDR3 coding DNA: TGCAGCGCCAGACAGGGTTTTGAGCAGTACTTC. This sequence encodes CSARQGFEQYF.

This clonotype was found many times. The chain joins TRBV6-6 to TRBJ1-5; 7 bases map to TRBD1. CDR3 size: 16 residues. V gave up 4 bases and J gave up 6 bases; unmatched junction bases: 12. Germline values: CDR1 MNHNY, CDR2 SVGAGI (reference sequence). The CDR3 nucleotides are TGTGCCAGCAGTTCCCCTCGACAGGGTCTAAGTCAGCCCCAGCATTTT. Its translation is CASSSPRQGLSQPQHF.

J is TRBJ1-4 and V is TRBV28; a possible D gene is TRBD1 (6 bases). The CDR3 runs to 13 residues. Trimming pared 5 bases from V and 15 bases from J, leaving 19 bases between. Germline V gene data show CDR1 as MDHEN and CDR2 as SYDVKM. As DNA, the CDR3 is TGTGCCAGCAGTACCCAGGACCGCTCAGGGGTGTTTTTT. It codes for CASSTQDRSGVFF.

This clonotype occurred many times. The chain links TRBV6-5 to TRBJ2-3; D possibly corresponds to TRBD2 (5 bases). The CDR3 has 12 amino acids. From germline, CDR1 is MNHEY and CDR2 SVGAGI. The V end lost 6 bases, the J end lost 4 bases, and 8 bases lay between the germline ends. This chain's CDR3 is CASRGGADTQYF. The CDR3 bases are TGTGCCAGCAGAGGAGGCGCAGATACGCAGTATTTT.

This clonotype was seen many times. V and J are TRBV7-2 and TRBJ1-2; D unclear. The V end lost 4 bases, the J end lost 1 base, and 7 bases lay between the germline ends. This CDR3 spans 13 amino acids. The germline V gene encodes CDR1 SGHTA and CDR2 FQGNSA. The DNA of the CDR3 is TGTGCCAGCAGCTCACAGATTAACTATGGCTACACCTTC. Amino acids: CASSSQINYGYTF.

This clonotype was observed many times. The DNA of the CDR3 is TGCGCCAGCAGGACCGGGACCGACTATGGCTACACCTTC. This codes for CASRTGTDYGYTF. This chain connects TRBV10-2 to TRBJ1-2, with D possibly being TRBD1 (5 bases). The germline V gene encodes CDR1 WSHSY and CDR2 SAAADI. This CDR3 spans 13 amino acids. Between the trimmed V and J ends, which lost 6 bases and 3 bases, there was a span of 11 bases.

Only a few counts were recorded for this clonotype. The chain couples TRBV6-5 to TRBJ1-2; 7 nucleotides match TRBD1. This CDR3 spans 15 amino acids. Germline V gene sequence: CDR1 MNHEY, CDR2 SVGAGI. Losses at the gene ends were 4 bases for V and 1 base for J; bases not matched to a gene: 6. CDR3 loop: CASSFSGQVNYGYTF. CDR3 nucleotide sequence: TGTGCCAGCAGTTTTTCCGGACAGGTTAACTATGGCTACACCTTC.